A single T cell receptor (beta chain) is shown here with its context. Antigen specificity is unknown. After 5'RACE with constant-segment primers, TCR alpha and TCR beta cDNA libraries carrying sample barcodes and UMIs were obtained. A single record per CDR3 protein comes from TCRdb applying MiXCR to the 5' RACE reads. This table has around 200,000 distinct CDR3 sequences, about 20% appearing once. V was cut by 3 bases and J by 0 bases, with 13 bases left in between. The germline V gene has CDR1 SGHNT and CDR2 YYREEE (reference sequence). There are 16 residues in the CDR3. The data were taken from a study of T-cell memory formation after mild COVID-19. On the study more broadly: TCR clusters were mostly confined to one donor each. Study-level points and caveats: The appearance of some responding clones in pre-infection memory suggested that cross-reactive memory joined. The second-wave clones peaking on day 37 were not confirmed as SARS-CoV-2-specific.

V is TRBV5-4 and J is TRBJ1-5, with D tentatively TRBD1 (6 bases). The material sequenced was PBMCs or a T cell subset sorted from them (not recorded which). This receptor was taken from an adult woman who had mild COVID-19 (a few samples of this study predate the infection). Cell type and time point are not known. CDR3 in DNA: TGTGCCAGCAGCTGGGGGGGGCGCAGTAGCAATCAGCCCCAGCATTTT. It is translated as CASSWGGRSSNQPQHF. The whole variable domain, filled in from reference TRBV5-4 and TRBJ1-5, reads ETGVTQSPTHLIKTRGQQVTLRCSSQSGHNTVSWYQQALGQGPQFIFQYYREEENGRGNFPPRFSGLQFPNYSSELNVNALELDDSALYLCASSWGGRSSNQPQHFGDGTRLSIL.